This T cell receptor beta chain was recovered during a study of blood T cell repertoires in COVID-19 (dated by TCRdb to the early 2020s). Background for the entire study: The collaborator samples originated in the United States, Italy and Spain and spanned the acute and convalescent phases of COVID-19. The prospective study material was composed of cDNA or gDNA derived from T cells, B-cell-depleted T cells, or PBMCs. The dataset comprised deeply sampled blood TCRbeta repertoires from subjects exposed to, actively infected with, or recovered from COVID-19. The repertoires were made available in a free public database intended to serve as a resource for research on the immune response to SARS-CoV-2. Samples came from the ongoing ImmuneRACE study (first 160 participants) plus 1,254 subjects from 6 global collaborators. A de-identified subject ID, COVID-19 status, age in years and sex were almost always included in the sample metadata. Where HLA class I and class II types were available, the types were taken from metadata supplied by the sample provider, not from assay-based typing.

TCRbeta CDR3 regions were amplified from genomic DNA using the immunoSEQ Assay, a bias-controlled multiplex PCR. The paper's processing steps were these. Within the assay, amplification of reference gene primers was used to estimate how many nucleated cells each sample contained. To quantify the absolute abundance of each unique TCRbeta CDR3 rearrangement, sequence reads were collapsed and filtered. For each sample, productive Simpson clonality was calculated by taking the square root of Simpson's diversity index across productive rearrangements. Not all clones reach the TCRdb copy of this immuneACCESS table, which keeps in-frame sequences only. Checked studies attribute under half of the gap to unresolved V genes and leave the rest unexplained. For V, J and clone size, that table is used; D and trimming come from the DNA. The sample data list 320,000 or so clones, and 75% to 90% of these were observed just once. The ten largest account for 5% of the sample.

Enrolling through a virtual design, the prospective study's participants ranged in age from roughly 18 to 95 years and lived across roughly 24 United States geographic areas. In the prospective study, participants were assigned to cohorts based on the clinical history participants reported in a screening survey and a study questionnaire. Recovered participants in ImmuneRACE Cohort 3 were defined as having two consecutive negative NP/OP PCR tests, clearance from a healthcare professional, or resolution of symptoms. In the prospective study, whole blood, serum and a nasopharyngeal or oropharyngeal swab were collected from each participant by mobile phlebotomists. Participants in the prospective study had the option to provide additional blood draws and questionnaires over a roughly 2-month period. Blood samples from the prospective study were shipped frozen or at room temperature prior to DNA extraction.

The germline V gene provides CDR1 SGHTA and CDR2 FQGNSA. From the cysteine through the phenylalanine, the CDR3 covers 15 amino acids. Only CDR3 DNA is held: 45 bases, read in frame from base 1. Ends trimmed: V by 5 bases, J by 5 bases; bases unmatched to a gene: 8. A remark on this clone: The specificity of this receptor is unknown. No per-base quality is available; no much larger clone lies one base away.

The paper's findings and limits, for the study overall: Clinical and demographic metadata were provided uncurated, with the amount varying by source and participant.

This clonotype originated in a man aged 25 to 40 who had recovered from COVID-19. Sequenced input: PBMCs or T cells enriched from blood (not recorded which). The chain is assembled from TRBV7-2 and TRBJ2-5, with 10 bases matching TRBD2. CDR3 sequence: CASSPGLAWLETQYF. DNA sequence: TGTGCCAGCAGCCCGGGACTAGCGTGGCTGGAGACCCAGTACTTC.